This record looks at one T cell receptor beta chain sequence and its context. No antigen is known for it. This specimen belongs to a study of T cells in localized non-small cell lung cancer. Findings and caveats of the study: Greater blood T cell density accompanied longer overall survival. A median of 57 of the top 100 tumor clones appeared in adjacent lung, which was paired and uninvolved.

The length of the CDR3 is 14 residues. V dropped 2 bases and J dropped 4 bases, with 12 bases sitting between them. Germline loops: CDR1 SGHDN, CDR2 FVKESK. Data came from immunoSEQ multiplex PCR; TCRdb stores just in-frame clones and leaves some out. The data show several hundred clones, approximately 27% seen once. The starting material was lung tumor tissue, obtained before any cancer treatment. The chain recombines TRBV14 with TRBJ2-7; no reliable D call. The TCR originated in a man aged 40 to 69 with stage III squamous cell lung carcinoma. The CDR3, as DNA: TGTGCCAGCAGCCAACAGGCAGGACCTTACGAGCAGTACTTC. It codes for CASSQQAGPYEQYF.